These T cell receptor beta chains were read from a single sample in a study of human T cells and chemical hapten exposure. TCRdb passed the RACE reads through MiXCR, listing each CDR3 protein once. The sample lists 300,000 to 450,000 distinct CDR3 sequences; 5.1% were seen once. Material: whole blood, obtained in connection with sensitization to the hapten diphenylcyclopropenone (DPC). The origin of the receptors is a woman aged 45-60 years with alopecia areata. Some clones in this sample may be carry-over from other donors' samples. Each CDR3 is given with its conserved first and last residue. A D gene is named only where the DNA matches it firmly. The size field is filled for only some rows; it gives once, few, many or a size class.

j_call d_call cdr3_length v_call clone_size cdr3_aa cdr3_nt
TRBJ2-3 NA 15 TRBV20-1 NA CSATLGEGLTDTQYF TGCAGTGCTACCCTAGGCGAGGGGTTGACAGATACGCAGTATTTT
TRBJ1-1 NA 14 TRBV3-1 many CASSQGTMGTEAFF TGTGCCAGCAGCCAAGGGACAATGGGCACTGAAGCTTTCTTT
TRBJ2-3 TRBD2 16 TRBV6-5 many CASSYSPAGGTDTQYF TGTGCCAGCAGTTACTCGCCAGCGGGAGGTACAGATACGCAGTATTTT
TRBJ1-5 NA 16 TRBV27 many CASSLSAGESNQPQHF TGTGCCAGCAGTTTATCAGCAGGGGAAAGCAATCAGCCCCAGCATTTT
TRBJ1-1 NA 13 TRBV7-3 few CASSPGTGSEAFF TGTGCCAGCAGCCCCGGAACAGGGTCTGAAGCTTTCTTT
TRBJ2-1 TRBD1 14 TRBV18 many CASSPPGTGGEQFF TGTGCCAGCTCACCTCCCGGGACAGGGGGCGAGCAGTTCTTC
TRBJ1-1 NA 16 TRBV5-1 NA CASSEKVRGAVTEAFF TGCGCCAGCAGCGAGAAGGTACGGGGGGCGGTCACTGAAGCTTTCTTT
TRBJ1-1 TRBD1 15 TRBV5-1 many CASSLGQGFATEAFF TGCGCCAGCAGCTTGGGACAGGGATTCGCCACTGAAGCTTTCTTT
TRBJ2-7 NA 12 TRBV30 many CAWSVQVYEQYF TGTGCCTGGAGTGTACAGGTTTACGAGCAGTACTTC
TRBJ1-5 NA 17 TRBV5-6 NA CASSLWGADFSNQPQHF TGTGCCAGCAGCTTATGGGGGGCCGACTTCAGCAATCAGCCCCAGCATTTT
TRBJ2-7 TRBD2 15 TRBV20-1 few CSARTSGGPLYEQYF TGCAGTGCTCGGACTAGCGGGGGACCTCTTTACGAGCAGTACTTC
TRBJ2-1 NA 18 TRBV28 many CASSPSLSAPPSYNEQFF TGTGCCAGCAGTCCTTCCCTTAGCGCCCCCCCCTCCTACAATGAGCAGTTCTTC
TRBJ2-1 NA 13 TRBV20-1 many CSASEALYNEQFF TGCAGTGCTAGTGAAGCCCTGTACAATGAGCAGTTCTTC
TRBJ1-2 NA 15 TRBV13 many CASRRTSGSNYGYTF TGTGCCAGCAGAAGAACCTCAGGGTCAAACTATGGCTACACCTTC
TRBJ2-3 TRBD2 17 TRBV10-3 many CAIKRDGLAGRTDTQYF TGTGCCATCAAAAGGGATGGACTAGCGGGCCGCACAGATACGCAGTATTTT
TRBJ2-1 NA 13 TRBV5-1 many CASSLPSVNEQFF TGCGCCAGCAGCTTGCCTAGCGTGAATGAGCAGTTCTTC
TRBJ2-5 TRBD2 16 TRBV7-2 many CASSLSGALYQETQYF TGTGCCAGCAGCTTAAGCGGGGCCCTATACCAAGAGACCCAGTACTTC
TRBJ1-2 TRBD1 14 TRBV28 few CASSSTGEGEGYTF TGTGCCAGCAGTTCGACAGGGGAAGGTGAGGGCTACACCTTC
TRBJ1-5 TRBD1 16 TRBV27 NA CASMSQGAYRNQPQHF TGTGCCAGCATGAGTCAGGGGGCTTATCGCAATCAGCCCCAGCATTTT
TRBJ1-5 NA 15 TRBV4-2 NA CASSQDLGASQPQHF TGTGCCAGCAGCCAAGATTTGGGGGCTAGTCAGCCCCAGCATTTT
TRBJ2-3 TRBD2 16 TRBV9 few CASSVKWAGGTDTQYF TGTGCCAGCAGCGTAAAATGGGCGGGAGGCACAGATACGCAGTATTTT
TRBJ1-1 NA 13 TRBV9 few CASSEQGFAEAFF TGTGCCAGCAGCGAGCAGGGGTTTGCTGAAGCTTTCTTT
TRBJ1-1 NA 13 TRBV20-1 many CSANDGMNTEAFF TGCAGTGCCAACGACGGCATGAACACTGAAGCTTTCTTT
TRBJ2-3 NA 13 TRBV12-1 NA CAFQGTWTDTQYF TGTGCCTTCCAGGGTACTTGGACAGATACGCAGTATTTT
TRBJ1-2 TRBD1 14 TRBV6-1 few CATSEGALWAGYTF TGTGCCACGTCAGAGGGGGCGCTCTGGGCTGGCTACACCTTC
TRBJ2-1 TRBD1 15 TRBV29-1 many CSVEGGQGKVNEQFF TGCAGCGTTGAGGGAGGACAGGGGAAGGTGAATGAGCAGTTCTTC
TRBJ2-1 TRBD2 17 TRBV29-1 NA CSVDGASGASSYNEQFF TGCAGCGTTGATGGGGCTAGCGGGGCGAGCTCCTACAATGAGCAGTTCTTC
TRBJ2-3 TRBD2 16 TRBV10-3 NA CAISESLAGVTDTQYF TGTGCCATCAGTGAGTCGCTAGCGGGAGTTACGGATACGCAGTATTTT
TRBJ2-4 TRBD2 15 TRBV20-1 few CSAPRVLAGGPFQYF TGCAGTGCTCCCAGGGTACTAGCGGGAGGGCCTTTTCAGTACTTC
TRBJ2-7 TRBD1 15 TRBV7-9 many CASSWADRGPGEQYF TGTGCCAGCAGCTGGGCGGACAGGGGGCCTGGCGAGCAGTACTTC
TRBJ1-1 NA 14 TRBV20-1 few CSASSLRGSTEAFF TGCAGTGCTAGTAGTTTGAGGGGAAGCACTGAAGCTTTCTTT
TRBJ1-2 NA 12 TRBV25-1 NA CASNTAGYGYTF TGTGCCAGCAACACGGCCGGCTATGGCTACACCTTC
TRBJ2-1 NA 14 TRBV4-3 NA CASSWTGQANEQFF TGCGCCAGCAGTTGGACCGGGCAGGCAAATGAGCAGTTCTTC
TRBJ2-2 NA 16 TRBV12-5 NA CASGSQTGGRGGELFF TGTGCTAGTGGTTCCCAGACAGGAGGGAGAGGCGGGGAGCTGTTTTTT
TRBJ2-5 NA 12 TRBV27 many CASSLSGQTQYF TGTGCCAGCAGTTTATCGGGGCAGACCCAGTACTTC
TRBJ2-4 NA 14 TRBV5-1 NA CASSLIQEGVIQYF TGCGCCAGCAGCTTGATACAGGAAGGGGTCATTCAGTACTTC
TRBJ2-1 TRBD2 13 TRBV30 NA CAGLAGELIEQFF TGTGCCGGACTAGCGGGAGAACTTATTGAGCAGTTCTTC